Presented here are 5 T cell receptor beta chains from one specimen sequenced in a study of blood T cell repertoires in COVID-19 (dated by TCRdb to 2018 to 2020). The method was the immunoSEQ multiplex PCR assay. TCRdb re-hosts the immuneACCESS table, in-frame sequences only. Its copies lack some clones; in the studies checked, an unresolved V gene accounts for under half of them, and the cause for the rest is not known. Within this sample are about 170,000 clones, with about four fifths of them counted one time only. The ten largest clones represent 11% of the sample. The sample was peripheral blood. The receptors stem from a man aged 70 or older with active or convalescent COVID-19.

CDR3 nucleotides: TGTGCCAGCAGTTTTACAGAAAAACTGTTTTTT. This sequence encodes CASSFTEKLFF. This chain connects TRBV28 to TRBJ1-4; no firm D call. Trimming took 3 bases from V and 8 from J, leaving 4 bases between them. Looked up from germline, CDR1 is MDHEN and CDR2 is SYDVKM. This CDR3 spans 11 amino acids.

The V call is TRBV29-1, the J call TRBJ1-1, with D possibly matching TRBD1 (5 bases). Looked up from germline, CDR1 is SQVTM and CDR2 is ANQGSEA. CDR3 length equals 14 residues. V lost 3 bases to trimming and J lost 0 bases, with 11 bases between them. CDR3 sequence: CSVDGGGMNTEAFF. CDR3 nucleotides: TGCAGCGTTGACGGGGGAGGGATGAACACTGAAGCTTTCTTT.

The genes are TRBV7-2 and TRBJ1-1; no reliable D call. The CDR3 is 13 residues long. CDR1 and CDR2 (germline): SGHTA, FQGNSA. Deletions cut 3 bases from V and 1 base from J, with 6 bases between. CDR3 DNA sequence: TGTGCCAGCAGCTTCTCCCGGAACACTGAAGCTTTCTTT. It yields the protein CASSFSRNTEAFF. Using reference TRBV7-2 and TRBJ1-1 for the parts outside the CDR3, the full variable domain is GAGVSQSPSNKVTEKGKDVELRCDPISGHTALYWYRQSLGQGLEFLIYFQGNSAPDKSGLPSDRFSAERTGGSVSTLTIQRTQQEDSAVYLCASSFSRNTEAFFGQGTRLTVV.

The CDR3 region has the DNA TGTGCCAGCAGCCAGAGGGCAGACTCTGGAAACACCATATATTTT. The encoded protein is CASSQRADSGNTIYF. The V call is TRBV7-8, the J call TRBJ1-3; D unresolved. The CDR3 has 15 residues. V was shortened by 5 bases and J by 0 bases, with 11 bases between the two germline ends. The V gene's germline CDR1 is SGHVS and CDR2 FQNEAQ.

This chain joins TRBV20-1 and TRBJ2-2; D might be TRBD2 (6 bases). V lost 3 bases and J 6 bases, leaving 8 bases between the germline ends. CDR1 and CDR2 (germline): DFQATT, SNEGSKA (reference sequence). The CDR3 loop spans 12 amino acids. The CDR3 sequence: CSASWGAGELFF. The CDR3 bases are TGCAGTGCTAGTTGGGGGGCCGGGGAGCTGTTTTTT.